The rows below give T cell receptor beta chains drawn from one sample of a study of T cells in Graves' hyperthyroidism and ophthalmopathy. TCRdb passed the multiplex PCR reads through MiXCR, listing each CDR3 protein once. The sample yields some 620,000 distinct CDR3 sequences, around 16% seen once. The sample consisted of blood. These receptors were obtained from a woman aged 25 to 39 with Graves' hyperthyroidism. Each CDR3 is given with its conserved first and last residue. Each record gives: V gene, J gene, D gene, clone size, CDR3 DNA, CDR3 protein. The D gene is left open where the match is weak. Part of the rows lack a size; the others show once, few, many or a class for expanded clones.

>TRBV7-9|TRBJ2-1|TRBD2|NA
TGTGCCAGCAGCCGGGACTACAACAATGAGCAGTTCTTC
CASSRDYNNEQFF
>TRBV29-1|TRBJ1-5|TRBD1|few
TGCAGCGTTGGACAGGGAGGCAATCAGCCCCAGCATTTT
CSVGQGGNQPQHF
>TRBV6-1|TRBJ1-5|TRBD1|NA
TGTGCCAGCAGTTCCCTTAGACAGGGGGCCAGGCAGCCCCAGCATTTT
CASSSLRQGARQPQHF
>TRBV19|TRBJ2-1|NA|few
TGTGCCAGTAGTATGGGTCCGAGCTCCTACAATGAGCAGTTCTTC
CASSMGPSSYNEQFF
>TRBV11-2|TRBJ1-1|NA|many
TGTGCCAGCAGCTTCATATCGGAGGCCACTGAAGCTTTCTTT
CASSFISEATEAFF
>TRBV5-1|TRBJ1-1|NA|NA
TGCGCCAGCAGCTTGGGTCCGACAGGAACCACTGAAGCTTTCTTT
CASSLGPTGTTEAFF
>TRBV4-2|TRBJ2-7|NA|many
TGTGCCAGCAGCCAAGGAGGTAGTGGGTCCTACGAGCAGTACTTC
CASSQGGSGSYEQYF
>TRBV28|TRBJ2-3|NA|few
TGTGCCAGCAGTCAGCGCGGGGGCGATACGCAGTATTTT
CASSQRGGDTQYF
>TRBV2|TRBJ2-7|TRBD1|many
TGTGCCAGCAGTGAAGCGGACAGGGGCGACGAGCAGTACTTC
CASSEADRGDEQYF
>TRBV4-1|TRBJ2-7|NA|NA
TGCGCCAGCAGCCAAGTCCCACCGGGCGGGGTCTACGAGCAGTACTTC
CASSQVPPGGVYEQYF
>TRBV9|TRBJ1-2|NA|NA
TGTGCCAGCAGCGTCTTAGGGAGTGGGGCTGGCTATGGCTACACCTTC
CASSVLGSGAGYGYTF
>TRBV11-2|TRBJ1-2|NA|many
TGTGCCAGCAACTACCCTCAGGGAGGCGGCTACACCTTC
CASNYPQGGGYTF
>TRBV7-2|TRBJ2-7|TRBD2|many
TGTGCCAGCAGCCTCTCGTTCTTACCGGGACTAGCGTCCTACGAGCAGTACTTC
CASSLSFLPGLASYEQYF